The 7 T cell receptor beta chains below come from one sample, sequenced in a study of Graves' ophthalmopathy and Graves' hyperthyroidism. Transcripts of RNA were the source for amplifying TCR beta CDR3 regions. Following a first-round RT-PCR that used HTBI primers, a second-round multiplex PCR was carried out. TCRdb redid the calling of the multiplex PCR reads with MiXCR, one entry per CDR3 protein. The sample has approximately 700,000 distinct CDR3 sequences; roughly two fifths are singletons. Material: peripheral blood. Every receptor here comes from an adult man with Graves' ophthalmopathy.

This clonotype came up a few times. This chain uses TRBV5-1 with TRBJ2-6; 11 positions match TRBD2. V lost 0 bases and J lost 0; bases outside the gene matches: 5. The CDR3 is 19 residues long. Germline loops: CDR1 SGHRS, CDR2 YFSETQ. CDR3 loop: CASSLGLGTSGSGANVLTF. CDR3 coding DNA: TGCGCCAGCAGCTTGGGATTGGGGACTAGCGGCTCTGGGGCCAACGTCCTGACTTTC.

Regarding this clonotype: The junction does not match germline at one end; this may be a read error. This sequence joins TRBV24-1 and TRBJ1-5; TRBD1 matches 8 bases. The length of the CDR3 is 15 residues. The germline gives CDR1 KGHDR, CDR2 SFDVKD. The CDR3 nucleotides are TGTGCCAGCAGTTCCCACAGGGGGGGAAATCAGCCCCAGCATTTT. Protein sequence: CASSSHRGGNQPQHF.

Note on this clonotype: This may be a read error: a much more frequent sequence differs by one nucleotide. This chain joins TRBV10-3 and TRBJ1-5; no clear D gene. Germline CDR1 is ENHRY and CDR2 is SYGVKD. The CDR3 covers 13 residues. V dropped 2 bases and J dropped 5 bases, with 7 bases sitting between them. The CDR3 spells CAISEGEYQPQHF. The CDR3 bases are TGTGCCATCAGTGAGGGGGAATATCAGCCCCAGCATTTT.

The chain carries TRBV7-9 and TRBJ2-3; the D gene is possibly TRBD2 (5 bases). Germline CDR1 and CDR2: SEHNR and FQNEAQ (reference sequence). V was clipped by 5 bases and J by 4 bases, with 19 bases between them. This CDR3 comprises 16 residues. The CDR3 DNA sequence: TGTGCCAGCAGCCTAACCTGGACCCCCGGGGCAGATACGCAGTATTTT. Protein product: CASSLTWTPGADTQYF.

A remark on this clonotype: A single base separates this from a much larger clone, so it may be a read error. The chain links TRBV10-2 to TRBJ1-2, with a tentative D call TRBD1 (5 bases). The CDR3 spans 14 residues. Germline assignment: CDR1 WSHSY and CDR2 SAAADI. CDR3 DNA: TGCGCCGGCAGTGGGGGTGCGAGAACTAATGGCTACACCTTC. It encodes CAGSGGARTNGYTF.

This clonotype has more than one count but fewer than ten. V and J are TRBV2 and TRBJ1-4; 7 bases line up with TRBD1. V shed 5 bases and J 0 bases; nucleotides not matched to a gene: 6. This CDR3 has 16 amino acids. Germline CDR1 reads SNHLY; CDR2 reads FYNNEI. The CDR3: CASSRGQVATNEKLFF. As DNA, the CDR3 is TGTGCCAGCAGTCGTGGACAGGTTGCAACTAATGAAAAACTGTTTTTT.

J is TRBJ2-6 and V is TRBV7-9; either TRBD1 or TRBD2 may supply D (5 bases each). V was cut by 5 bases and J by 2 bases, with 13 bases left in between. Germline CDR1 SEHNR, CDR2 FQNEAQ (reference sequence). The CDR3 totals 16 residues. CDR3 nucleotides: TGTGCCAGCAGCCAGGGAGCGGTTCCTGGGGCCAACGTCCTGACTTTC. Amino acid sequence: CASSQGAVPGANVLTF.